The 19 T cell receptor beta chains below were found in one sample sequenced in a study of T cells in Graves' hyperthyroidism and ophthalmopathy (dated 2019 in TCRdb). Libraries were built with multiplex PCR. Instrument used: Illumina HiSeq 2000. TCR beta CDR3 regions were amplified from RNA transcripts. For the first round of RT-PCR on the TCR CDR3, the HTBI primer set was used together with the Qiagen OneStep RT-PCR kit. TCRdb reworked the public reads: Q25 trimming with fastp, MiXCR clone assembly, productive beta chains retained. Under each unique CDR3 protein, matching rows form one entry showing the most common genes and DNA. The sample table lists 500,000 to 600,000 distinct CDR3 sequences, 40% to 55% of them with a count of one. The top ten hold about 8.3% of the sample. Sequenced material: peripheral blood or thyroid tissue (not recorded which). These receptors were collected from a woman aged 18-29 years with Graves' hyperthyroidism.

This clonotype was picked up a small number of times. The rearrangement links TRBV20-1 to TRBJ1-1; unclear D gene. Germline V lookup: CDR1 DFQATT, CDR2 SNEGSKA (reference sequence). CDR3 length equals 12 residues. Deletions cut 6 bases from V and 14 bases from J, with 22 bases between. The CDR3 DNA follows: TGCAGTGCCGGGGAGGAGGGTAATGAGCAGTTCTTT. This translates into CSAGEEGNEQFF.

This clonotype was found once. The V call is TRBV29-1, the J call TRBJ1-1; TRBD1 matches at 7 bases. The CDR3 covers 16 residues. Per germline, CDR1 SQVTM and CDR2 ANQGSEA. The V segment lost 4 bases and the J segment 2 bases; nucleotides outside the gene matches: 13. The CDR3 DNA is TGCAGCGTTGTGAAACAGGGGTTGGGGGCCAACACTGAAGCTTTCTTT. Amino acid sequence: CSVVKQGLGANTEAFF. The whole variable domain, remainder taken from reference TRBV29-1 and TRBJ1-1, is SAVISQKPSRDICQRGTSLTIQCQVDSQVTMMFWYRQQPGQSLTLIATANQGSEATYESGFVIDKFPISRPNLTFSTLTVSNMSPEDSSIYLCSVVKQGLGANTEAFFGQGTRLTVV.

This clonotype was picked up a small number of times. The chain joins TRBV20-1 to TRBJ2-1; 13 positions match TRBD2. V lost 5 bases and J lost 6; bases outside the gene matches: 10. Per the germline V gene, CDR1 is DFQATT and CDR2 is SNEGSKA (reference sequence). The CDR3 loop spans 16 amino acids. The DNA of the CDR3 is TGCAGTGCTCCAAGGACTAGCGGGAGTAGGGGCAATGAGCAGTTCTTC. This codes for CSAPRTSGSRGNEQFF.

This clonotype was counted a few times. The V and J genes are TRBV4-2 and TRBJ2-7; 7 bases are shared with TRBD1. CDR3 length equals 16 residues. Germline V lookup: CDR1 LGHNA, CDR2 YNFKEQ. Unmatched junction bases numbered 8, after V lost 1 base and J lost 2 bases. Here the CDR3 reads CASSQVRTGPPYEQYF. In DNA form, the CDR3 reads TGTGCCAGCAGCCAAGTAAGGACAGGCCCACCCTACGAGCAGTACTTC.

This clonotype has at least ten counts. The gene calls are TRBV30 and TRBJ1-5; D might be TRBD1 (6 bases). Germline V CDR1 and CDR2: GTSNPN, SVGIG (reference sequence). Between the trimmed V and J ends, which lost 5 bases and 6 bases, there was a span of 17 bases. This CDR3 region has 14 residues. Here the CDR3 reads CAWEETGSSQPQHF. The CDR3 DNA is TGTGCCTGGGAAGAGACAGGCTCCAGTCAGCCCCAGCATTTT.

This clonotype showed up many times. Germline is not matched at one junction end, which may reflect a read error. The rearrangement joins TRBV7-9 to TRBJ2-7; D unresolved. CDR1 is SEHNR and CDR2 is FQNEAQ in the germline V gene (reference sequence). The length of the CDR3 is 12 residues. The CDR3 DNA is TGCGCCAGCAGCTCTACCGCCTACGAGCAGTACTTC. Translating gives CASSSTAYEQYF.

The V gene is TRBV7-9, the J gene TRBJ2-7; 10 bases match TRBD1. J gave up 2 bases and V 5 bases, and 12 bases lay outside the gene matches. The CDR3 consists of 17 residues. Germline CDR1 and CDR2: SEHNR and FQNEAQ (reference sequence). CDR3 bases: TGTGCCAGCAGCCAAGGACAGGGGGGTCCCACAGCCTACGAGCAGTACTTC. Residues: CASSQGQGGPTAYEQYF.

The table lists this clonotype with a count of one. The gene calls are TRBV5-5 and TRBJ2-7; D is possibly TRBD2 (5 bases). V was shortened by 4 bases and J by 3 bases, with 20 bases between the two germline ends. There are 16 residues in the CDR3. Germline CDR1 and CDR2: SGHKS and YYEKEE (reference sequence). Written as DNA, the CDR3 is TGTGCCAGCAGCCAAGACTGGACTTCTAGCTTCTACGAGCAGTACTTC. It is translated as CASSQDWTSSFYEQYF.

This clonotype occurred many times. The chain recombines TRBV7-9 with TRBJ2-7; no clear D. The CDR3 contains 13 residues. Germline-derived CDR1 and CDR2 are SEHNR and FQNEAQ (reference sequence). Trimming took 0 bases from V and 5 from J, leaving 8 bases between them. CDR3 residues: CASSLASHDEQYF. The DNA for the CDR3 is TGTGCCAGCAGCTTAGCGTCTCACGACGAGCAGTACTTC.

As concerns this clonotype: This could be a read error, since a much larger clone is one nucleotide away. CDR3 in amino acids: CASSFPGVEKLFF. The DNA for the CDR3 is TGTGCCAGCAGTTTTCCAGGGGTCGAAAAACTGTTTTTT. The chain is built from TRBV12-3 or TRBV12-4 and TRBJ1-4; tentative D call: TRBD1 (6 bases). CDR3 length equals 13 residues. V lost 3 bases, J lost 8 bases, and 10 bases lay in between.

This clonotype was picked up a small number of times. V usage is TRBV12-3 or TRBV12-4 and J usage is TRBJ1-5; D perhaps matches TRBD1 (5 bases). V was pared by 5 bases and J by 6 bases, with 14 bases between. The CDR3 totals 14 residues. CDR3 loop: CASSPRGESQPQHF. The CDR3 nucleotides read TGTGCCAGCAGTCCCCGGGGGGAGAGTCAGCCCCAGCATTTT.

V gene TRBV7-2 combines with J gene TRBJ1-4, with a weak D call TRBD1 (5 bases). Germline CDR1 reads SGHTA; CDR2 reads FQGNSA. Between the trimmed V and J ends, which lost 0 bases and 5 bases, there was a span of 10 bases. This CDR3 comprises 15 residues. CDR3 amino acids: CASSLAGGTNEKLFF. The DNA of the CDR3 is TGTGCCAGCAGCTTAGCCGGCGGGACGAATGAAAAACTGTTTTTT.

J is TRBJ2-7 and V is TRBV7-9; 7 bases line up with TRBD2. The germline V gene encodes CDR1 SEHNR and CDR2 FQNEAQ (reference sequence). J was trimmed by 2 bases and V by 2 bases; bases with no gene match: 9. The CDR3 runs 16 residues. This CDR3 reads CASSLNLASGPYEQYF. DNA for the CDR3: TGTGCCAGCAGCTTAAATCTGGCTAGCGGACCCTACGAGCAGTACTTC.

Of note for this clonotype: The CDR3 carries no conserved terminal phenylalanine or tryptophan, so it likely arises from a read error. It is unclear where the CDR3 begins or ends on the DNA, so no DNA is shown, and the CDR3 is as TCRdb lists it. The chain is built from TRBV7-2 and TRBJ1-6. From its first to its last residue, the CDR3 has 13 amino acids. CDR1 and CDR2 from the germline V gene are SGHTA and FQGNSA. The CDR3 sequence is CASTKTNGSPPHL.

This chain uses TRBV2 with TRBJ2-3, with D tentatively TRBD1 (6 bases). The CDR3 runs to 13 residues. The V end was cut by 3 bases, the J end by 6 bases, with 10 bases between. Germline CDR1 is SNHLY and CDR2 is FYNNEI. The CDR3 DNA follows: TGTGCCAGCAGTGACAGCCAGGGGGATACGCAGTATTTT. Protein product: CASSDSQGDTQYF.

This clonotype occurred many times. This chain links TRBV4-1 with TRBJ2-7; D possibly corresponds to TRBD1 (5 bases). This CDR3 comprises 17 residues. V was clipped by 5 bases and J by 2 bases, with 22 bases between them. The germline V gene encodes CDR1 MGHRA and CDR2 YSYEKL. The CDR3 coding sequence is TGCGCCAGCAGCGAAAGGATGTCGACAGCCACCACCTACGAGCAGTACTTC. Translated, it gives CASSERMSTATTYEQYF.

The V call is TRBV7-2, the J call TRBJ2-7, with TRBD2 as a possible D gene (6 bases). Germline V lookup: CDR1 SGHTA, CDR2 FQGNSA. This CDR3 has 15 residues. Trimming cost V 5 bases and J 4 bases, with 18 bases left between them. DNA of the CDR3: TGTGCCAGCAGCCCGCCGGGACTTAGCTTATACGAGCAGTACTTC. Translated, it gives CASSPPGLSLYEQYF.

The chain links TRBV12-3 or TRBV12-4 to TRBJ1-5, with a weak D call TRBD1 (5 bases). The CDR3 extends over 15 amino acids. V was trimmed by 4 bases and J by 11 bases, leaving 21 bases between them. The CDR3 DNA reads TGTGCCAGCAGTTCGCCGGGGGGGTACCAAGAGACCCAGCATTTT. Its protein is CASSSPGGYQETQHF.

The chain uses TRBV7-3 and TRBJ2-5; D ambiguous. The CDR3 contains 14 residues. CDR1 and CDR2 from the germline V gene are SGHTA and FQGTGA. V gave up 6 bases and J gave up 11 bases, with 22 bases separating them. In nucleotides, the CDR3 is TGTGCCAGCAGACCTCCCGGGCCCACAGATACGCAGTACTTC. Protein product: CASRPPGPTDTQYF.